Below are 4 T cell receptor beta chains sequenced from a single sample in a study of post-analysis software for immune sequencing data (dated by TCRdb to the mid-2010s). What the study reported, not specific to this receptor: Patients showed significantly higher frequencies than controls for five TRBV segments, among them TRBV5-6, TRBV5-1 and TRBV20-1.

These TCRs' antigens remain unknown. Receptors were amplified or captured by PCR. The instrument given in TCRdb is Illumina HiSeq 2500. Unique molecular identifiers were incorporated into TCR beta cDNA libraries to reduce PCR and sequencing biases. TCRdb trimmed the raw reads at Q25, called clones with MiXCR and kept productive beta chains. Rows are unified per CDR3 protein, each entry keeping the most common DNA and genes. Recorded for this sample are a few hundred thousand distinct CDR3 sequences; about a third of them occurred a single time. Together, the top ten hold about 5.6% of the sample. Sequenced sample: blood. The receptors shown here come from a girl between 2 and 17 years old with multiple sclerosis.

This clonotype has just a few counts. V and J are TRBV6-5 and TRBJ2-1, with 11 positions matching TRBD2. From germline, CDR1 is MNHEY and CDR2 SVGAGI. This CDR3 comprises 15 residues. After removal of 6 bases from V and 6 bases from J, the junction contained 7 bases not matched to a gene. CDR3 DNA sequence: TGTGCCAGCAGCCGTAGCGGGGGGGCGGGCAATGAGCAGTTCTTC. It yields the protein CASSRSGGAGNEQFF.

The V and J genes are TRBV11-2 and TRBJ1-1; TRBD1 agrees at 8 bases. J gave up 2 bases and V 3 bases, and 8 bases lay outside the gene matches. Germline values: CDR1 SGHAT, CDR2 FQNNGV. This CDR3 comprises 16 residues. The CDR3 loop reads CASSFQQGAANTEAFF. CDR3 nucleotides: TGTGCCAGCAGCTTTCAGCAGGGGGCGGCCAACACTGAAGCTTTCTTT.

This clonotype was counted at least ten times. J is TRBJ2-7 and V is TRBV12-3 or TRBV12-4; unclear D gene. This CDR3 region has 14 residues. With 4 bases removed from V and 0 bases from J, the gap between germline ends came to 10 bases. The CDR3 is CASSSDRTSYEQYF. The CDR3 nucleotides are TGTGCCAGCAGTTCAGACCGCACCTCCTACGAGCAGTACTTC.

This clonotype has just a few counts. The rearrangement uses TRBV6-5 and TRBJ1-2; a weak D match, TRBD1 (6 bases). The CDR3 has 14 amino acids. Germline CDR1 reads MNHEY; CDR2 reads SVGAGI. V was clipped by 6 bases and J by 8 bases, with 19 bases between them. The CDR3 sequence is CASSRGQSLGGYTF. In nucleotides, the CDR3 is TGTGCCAGCAGCCGTGGACAGTCTCTTGGAGGCTACACCTTC.